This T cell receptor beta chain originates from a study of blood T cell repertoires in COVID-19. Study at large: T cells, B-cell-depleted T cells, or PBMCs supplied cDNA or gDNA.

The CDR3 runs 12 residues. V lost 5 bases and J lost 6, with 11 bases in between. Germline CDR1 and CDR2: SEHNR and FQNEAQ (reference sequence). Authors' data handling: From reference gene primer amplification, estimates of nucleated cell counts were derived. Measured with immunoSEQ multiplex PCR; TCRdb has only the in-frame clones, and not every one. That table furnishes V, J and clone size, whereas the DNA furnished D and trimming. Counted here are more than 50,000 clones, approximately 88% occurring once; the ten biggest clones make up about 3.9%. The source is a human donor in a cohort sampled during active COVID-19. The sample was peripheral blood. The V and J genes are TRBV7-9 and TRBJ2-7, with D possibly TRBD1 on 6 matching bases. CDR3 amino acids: CASSLQGPEQYF. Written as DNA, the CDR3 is TGTGCCAGCAGCCTACAGGGTCCCGAGCAGTACTTC.